These 4 T cell receptor beta chains were all obtained from the same sample, sequenced in a study of cytomegalovirus exposure and HLA in healthy donors. Primers included in the PCR were 60 Vbeta and 13 Jbeta primers. Measured with immunoSEQ multiplex PCR; TCRdb has only the in-frame clones, and not every one. The sample consists of 100,000 to 130,000 clones, 82% of them appearing once. The sequenced sample was PBMCs. The receptors derive from a man aged 25 to 45 in good health and CMV-seropositive.

The genes are TRBV10-2 and TRBJ1-4; D is ambiguous. The V end was cut by 3 bases, the J end by 3 bases, with 14 bases between. CDR3 length: 16 residues. Germline V gives CDR1 WSHSY, CDR2 SAAADI. CDR3 coding DNA: TGCGCCAGCAGTGATTGGGCAGCGGGAGCTAATGAAAAACTGTTTTTT. Residues: CASSDWAAGANEKLFF.

The genes are TRBV6-5 and TRBJ2-5, with D perhaps matching TRBD2 (5 bases). V dropped 4 bases and J dropped 5 bases, with 11 bases sitting between them. Germline-derived CDR1 and CDR2 are MNHEY and SVGAGI. CDR3 length: 13 amino acids. The CDR3 nucleotides are TGTGCCAGCAGTTCTTGGGAGAGGGAGACCCAGTACTTC. Residues: CASSSWERETQYF.

The chain joins TRBV11-3 to TRBJ2-7; possible D gene TRBD2, 7 bases. With 6 bases removed from V and 3 bases from J, the gap between germline ends came to 21 bases. The CDR3 is made up of 16 amino acids. Germline V gives CDR1 SGHNT, CDR2 YENEEA. The CDR3: CASSRNGGGARYEQYF. CDR3 bases: TGTGCCAGCAGTCGTAACGGAGGGGGGGCACGCTACGAGCAGTACTTC.

The rearrangement links TRBV11-3 to TRBJ2-1, with TRBD1 identical over 8 bases. Germline loops: CDR1 SGHNT, CDR2 YENEEA. The V and J ends lost 5 bases and 6 bases, in that order; junction bases with no gene match: 3. This CDR3 contains 13 residues. This chain's CDR3 is CASSPGQGNEQFF. CDR3 coding DNA: TGTGCCAGCAGCCCTGGACAGGGCAATGAGCAGTTCTTC.